These T cell receptor beta chains were read from a single sample in a study of response to subunit inactivated influenza vaccine. TCRdb used MiXCR to reprocess the RT-PCR reads, holding one entry per CDR3 protein. This sample has around 790,000 distinct CDR3 sequences, with roughly 20% found just once. Sequenced material: PBMCs from blood, taken 4 to 6 days after vaccination. These receptors originate from a man in his fifties who received an inactivated influenza vaccine. The conserved cysteine and the conserved F or W are not part of the CDR3 here. The order of the fields is V gene, J gene, CDR3 protein.

v_gene: TRBV10-3
j_gene: TRBJ1-5
CDR3aa: AISTQIDQPQH

v_gene: TRBV20-1
j_gene: TRBJ1-5
CDR3aa: SAPTGQAPQH

v_gene: TRBV7-9
j_gene: TRBJ2-7
CDR3aa: ASSSYRGVAEQY

v_gene: TRBV9
j_gene: TRBJ1-1
CDR3aa: ASSDLRDRATEAF

v_gene: TRBV12-3/TRBV12-4
j_gene: TRBJ1-1
CDR3aa: ASSRQGDTEAF

v_gene: TRBV7-2
j_gene: TRBJ2-1
CDR3aa: ASSQRWLAANEQF

v_gene: TRBV7-2
j_gene: TRBJ1-4
CDR3aa: ASSLAGTGLEKLF

v_gene: TRBV21-1
j_gene: TRBJ1-5
CDR3aa: ASSSNQGQGADSNQPQH

v_gene: TRBV6-1
j_gene: TRBJ1-3
CDR3aa: ASSERDPGNTIY

v_gene: TRBV7-8
j_gene: TRBJ2-3
CDR3aa: ASSLGLDPTDTQY

v_gene: TRBV7-9
j_gene: TRBJ2-5
CDR3aa: ASRIMETQY

v_gene: TRBV6-1
j_gene: TRBJ2-2
CDR3aa: ASSPLEGGTGELF

v_gene: TRBV6-1
j_gene: TRBJ1-1
CDR3aa: ASRRGLSTEAF

v_gene: TRBV12-3/TRBV12-4
j_gene: TRBJ2-1
CDR3aa: ASSFVSSTDEQF

v_gene: TRBV6-2/TRBV6-3
j_gene: TRBJ2-7
CDR3aa: ASSRQGLEQY

v_gene: TRBV7-9
j_gene: TRBJ2-1
CDR3aa: ASSLYRKSSYNEQF

v_gene: TRBV7-8
j_gene: TRBJ1-6
CDR3aa: ASSFQTGDNSPLH

v_gene: TRBV7-3
j_gene: TRBJ2-3
CDR3aa: ASSSGSDDTQY

v_gene: TRBV12-3/TRBV12-4
j_gene: TRBJ1-1
CDR3aa: ASSYKTGLGTEAF

v_gene: TRBV7-2
j_gene: TRBJ2-1
CDR3aa: ASSLGSRDEQF

v_gene: TRBV9
j_gene: TRBJ2-3
CDR3aa: ASSVLGSTDTQY

v_gene: TRBV6-2/TRBV6-3
j_gene: TRBJ2-5
CDR3aa: ASSSPHRGQETQY

v_gene: TRBV4-1
j_gene: TRBJ1-2
CDR3aa: ASSFRDSANYGYT

v_gene: TRBV5-5
j_gene: TRBJ2-7
CDR3aa: ASSLEPRLLLYEQY

v_gene: TRBV7-2
j_gene: TRBJ2-1
CDR3aa: ASSLALVSNEQF